This T cell receptor beta chain came from a study of T-cell reconstitution after alpha-beta-depleted transplantation in children. The study, taken as a whole, reports: Certain patients had high TCRbeta diversity at day 60, and it came from recipient T cells and thymic progenitors that survived.

This sample's TCRbeta library carried unique molecular identifier barcodes. TCRdb independently ran MiXCR on the PCR reads; one entry per CDR3 protein. The sample lists some 43,000 distinct CDR3 sequences, approximately 9.2% occurring once. CDR3 length equals 15 residues. V lost 5 bases and J 7 bases, leaving 15 bases between the germline ends. This clonotype was seen ten or more times. The antigen is not known. The chain combines TRBV12-3 or TRBV12-4 with TRBJ1-6; no clear D. The sample in question was PBMCs, mostly from graft donor cells, obtained 60 days after TCRalphabeta/CD19-depleted stem cell transplant. The receptor was isolated from a male patient aged 2 to 10 who had a stem cell transplant for chronic granulomatous disease, so the T cells may come from the graft donor. CDR3 coding DNA: TGTGCCAGCAGTGATCCCGGCCCAGCGAATTCACCCCTCCACTTT. Its translation: CASSDPGPANSPLHF.